This TCR beta chain was recovered during a study of shared clonotypes between healthy human individuals. Background on the study: CD8 memory received one plate per donor, CD8 naive two, CD4 memory three and CD4 naive three. Study-wide results and limits: Shared clonotypes across all four donors exceeded non-shared ones in generation probability. Investigators collected only blood, and repertoires in tissues likely differ.

The CDR3 spans 13 residues. V was shortened by 3 bases and J by 1 base, with 8 bases between the two germline ends. Germline V gene data show CDR1 as GTSNPN and CDR2 as SVGIG (reference sequence). The test was conducted at deep level. This table comes from immunoSEQ multiplex PCR, and its TCRdb copy is limited to in-frame clones, with some not included. Among 2 million to 2.5 million clones listed, around 96% were seen once. This clone was counted once. What it binds is unknown. Terminally differentiated effector memory CD45RA+ cells were excluded from the naive CD8 cells, which were CD45RO-negative and positively selected for CCR7.

The sequence derives from a man aged 18 to 30 in good health. The V gene is TRBV30, the J gene TRBJ2-3; maybe TRBD1 (6 bases). The sample comprised naive CD8+ T cells sorted from blood. The CDR3 loop is CAWRNRGTDTQYF. In nucleotides, the CDR3 is TGTGCCTGGAGAAACAGGGGCACAGATACGCAGTATTTT.